This TCR beta chain derives from a study of PD-L1 blockade in urothelial cancer. The wider study: Men with urothelial cancer arising in the bladder made up about 85% of the roughly 29 patients. Median T cell yield from blood was 141,255.

The templates were synthetic TCR analogs, and they were spiked into each PCR. Profiled with immunoSEQ multiplex PCR; TCRdb holds only in-frame clones, not every one. The sample includes roughly 100,000 clones, approximately 87% of them seen just once. As to time point: peripheral blood 6 weeks after treatment start. The receptor was derived from a man between 65 and 85 years old with urothelial cancer. Here the sequenced sample was PBMCs, taken around atezolizumab (anti-PD-L1) treatment.

CDR3 DNA: TGCAGTGTGTCGGGAGTCTATGGCTACACCTTC. As protein: CSVSGVYGYTF. The J gene is TRBJ1-2, the V gene TRBV20-1; D is unclear. Germline values: CDR1 DFQATT, CDR2 SNEGSKA (reference sequence). V was cut by 7 bases and J by 4 bases, with 10 bases left in between. The CDR3 spans 11 residues.